This TCR beta chain is drawn from a study of beta chain features in type 1 diabetes (dated by TCRdb to the late 2010s). A note on the overall study: Patients and healthy donors did not differ in mean age, gender distribution, total cell number or subset yield. Across all samples, fewer than 110,000,000 sorted cells were examined, and cell number per subset correlated strongly with RNA yield. In the study, recently diagnosed type 1 diabetes patients and matched healthy donors were compared on the TCRB repertoires of their sorted circulating CD4+ T cell subsets. Regulatory and stem cell-like memory subsets were isolated from only 8 patients and about eight healthy donors, whereas naive and central memory subsets came from all 28 donors.

Each donor gave one peripheral blood draw, roughly 110 mL on average, collected into heparinised tubes. A BD FACSAria II and a panel including CD45RO, CCR7, CD25, CD127, CD95 and CD27 were used to sort naive, central memory, regulatory and stem cell-like memory CD4+ T cells. Every sorted population had a purity above 95%. PBMCs were separated immediately by Lymphoprep density gradient centrifugation and were stained directly, without being cultured. Samples were stained and sorted in pairs, with one healthy donor and one patient per experiment, so that batch effects were minimized. From the germline V gene, CDR1 is SGDLS and CDR2 is YYNGEE. Compared with germline, V lacks 4 bases and J lacks 3 bases; bases without a gene match: 9. Taken from cysteine to phenylalanine, the CDR3 has 15 residues. The sequence is cut down to CDR3 DNA, 45 bases in frame from base 1. The entire amount of isolated RNA was reverse transcribed using the High Capacity cDNA Reverse Transcription Kit, so the sequenced TCRB transcripts were expressed ones. Naive, central memory and regulatory T cell samples underwent deep immunoSEQ sequencing, averaging around 4 million total reads per sample. Sorted cells were lysed in RLT buffer and RNA was extracted with DNase-treated RNeasy Micro or Mini kits, depending on cell number. Each cell subset was processed separately to prevent cross-contamination, with patient and healthy donor samples processed together. Using the immunoSEQ multiplex PCR, TCRB sequences were amplified from cDNA into 87-bp fragments spanning the CDR3 region. Amplicons were sequenced on the Illumina HiSeq platform. The original pipeline was this. Synthetic template baselines were used to correct PCR bias computationally, reads within Hamming distance 2 were collapsed together, and singletons that could not be merged were discarded. By aligning reads against IMGT, V, D and J genes, CDR3 length, and insertions or deletions at six rearrangement sites were assigned. Clonotype counts were normalized to sorted cell number within each subset before computing true diversity and Gini coefficients with the tcR R package. The overlap coefficient, calculated on TCRB nucleotide sequences, was used to quantify repertoire sharing. As a proxy for the pre-selection repertoire, out-of-frame TCRB sequences from naive cells were analyzed. TCRdb holds this immuneACCESS table with in-frame rearrangements only. Some clones are missing; in checked studies, unresolved V genes explain under half, and the rest has no known cause. The V and J calls and clone size are taken from that table; D and trimming were inferred from the DNA. This sample holds about 260,000 clones; 24% were observed only once. The ten top clones hold about 0.012% of the sample.

In its sample, this clone was seen a few times. Its antigen is still unknown. The input lacks base qualities; no much larger clone sits a single base away. The full study reports these points: Because the HLA sub-analyses included only small numbers of individuals, any influence of HLA type on TCRB rearrangement was left unresolved. Type 1 diabetes patients showed a moderate but significant shortening of TCRB CDR3 length in all four CD4+ subsets. PCR may preferentially amplify shorter templates, but because patient and control samples were amplified and corrected together, any resulting skew would affect both groups equally. Naive, central memory and regulatory TCRB repertoires appeared more similar among patients than among healthy donors. Sequencing cDNA rather than genomic DNA could over-represent highly expressing activated cells, although activation and CD3 levels did not differ between groups. At VDJ recombination sites, type 1 diabetes patients had fewer insertions and more deleted nucleotides, which implies abnormalities in thymic rearrangement.

The sequenced material came from naive CD4+ T cells from blood. The cell subset or site label corresponds to: true naive CD4+ T cells. Here the chain combines TRBV9 and TRBJ1-1; the junction holds 7 bases that match TRBD1. The sequence derives from a woman younger than 45 with type 1 diabetes. The nucleotide sequence is given as TGTGCCAGCAGCATCCTTGACAGGGCGGACACTGAAGCTTTCTTT. The resulting protein is CASSILDRADTEAFF.